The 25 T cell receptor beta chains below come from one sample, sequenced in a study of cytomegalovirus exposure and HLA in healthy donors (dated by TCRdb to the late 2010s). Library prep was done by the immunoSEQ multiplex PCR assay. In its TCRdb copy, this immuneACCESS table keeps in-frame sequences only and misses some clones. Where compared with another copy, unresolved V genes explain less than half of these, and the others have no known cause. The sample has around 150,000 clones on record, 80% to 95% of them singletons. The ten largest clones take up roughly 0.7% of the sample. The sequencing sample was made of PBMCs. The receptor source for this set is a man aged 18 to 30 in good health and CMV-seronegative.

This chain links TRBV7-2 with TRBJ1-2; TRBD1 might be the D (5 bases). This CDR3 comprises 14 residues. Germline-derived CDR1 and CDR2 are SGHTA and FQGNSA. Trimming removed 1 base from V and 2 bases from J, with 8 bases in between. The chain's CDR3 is CASSLGGRNYGYTF. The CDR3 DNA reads TGTGCCAGCAGCTTAGGGGGCAGAAACTATGGCTACACCTTC.

The CDR3 here is CASSLATTPITDTQYF. As DNA, the CDR3 is TGTGCCAGCAGCTTAGCTACTACGCCGATCACAGATACGCAGTATTTT. The V call is TRBV11-2, the J call TRBJ2-3; no clear D gene. V was clipped by 1 base and J by 2 bases, with 13 bases between them. Germline lookup yields CDR1 SGHAT and CDR2 FQNNGV. The CDR3 is 16 residues long.

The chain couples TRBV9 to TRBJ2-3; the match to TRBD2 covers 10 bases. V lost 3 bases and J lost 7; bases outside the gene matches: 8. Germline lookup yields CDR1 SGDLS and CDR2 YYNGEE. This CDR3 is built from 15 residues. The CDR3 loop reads CASSGTGTSENTQYF. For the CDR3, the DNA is TGTGCCAGCAGCGGTACCGGGACTAGCGAAAATACGCAGTATTTT.

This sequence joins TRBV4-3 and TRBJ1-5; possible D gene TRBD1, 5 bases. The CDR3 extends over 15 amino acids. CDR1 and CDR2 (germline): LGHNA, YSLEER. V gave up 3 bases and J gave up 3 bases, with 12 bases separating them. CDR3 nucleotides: TGCGCCAGCAGCCAGGAGGGTGGGGCCAATCAGCCCCAGCATTTT. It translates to CASSQEGGANQPQHF.

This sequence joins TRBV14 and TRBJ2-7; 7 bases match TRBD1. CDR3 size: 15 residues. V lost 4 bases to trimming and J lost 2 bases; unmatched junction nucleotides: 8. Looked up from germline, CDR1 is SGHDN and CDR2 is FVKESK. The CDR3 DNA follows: TGTGCCAGCAGCCCCCTCGACAGGGAAGCCTACGAGCAGTACTTC. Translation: CASSPLDREAYEQYF.

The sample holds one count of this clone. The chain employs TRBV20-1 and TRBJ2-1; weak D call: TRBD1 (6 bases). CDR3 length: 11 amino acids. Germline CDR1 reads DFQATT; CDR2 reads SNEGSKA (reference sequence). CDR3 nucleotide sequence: TGCGGGACAAGCCGGTTAAATGAGCAGTTCTTC. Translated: CGTSRLNEQFF.

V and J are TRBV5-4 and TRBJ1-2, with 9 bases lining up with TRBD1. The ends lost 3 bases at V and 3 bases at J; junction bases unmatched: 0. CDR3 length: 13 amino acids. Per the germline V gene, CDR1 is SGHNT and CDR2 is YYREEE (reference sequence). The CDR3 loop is CASSWDRDYGYTF. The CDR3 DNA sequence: TGTGCCAGCAGCTGGGACAGGGACTATGGCTACACCTTC.

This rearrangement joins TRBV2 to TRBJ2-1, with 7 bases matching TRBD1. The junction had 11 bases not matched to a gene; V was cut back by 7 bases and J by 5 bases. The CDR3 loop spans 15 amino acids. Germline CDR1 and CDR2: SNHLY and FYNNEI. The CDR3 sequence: CASTTPGTEDNEQFF. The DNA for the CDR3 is TGTGCCAGCACGACTCCCGGGACAGAAGACAATGAGCAGTTCTTC.

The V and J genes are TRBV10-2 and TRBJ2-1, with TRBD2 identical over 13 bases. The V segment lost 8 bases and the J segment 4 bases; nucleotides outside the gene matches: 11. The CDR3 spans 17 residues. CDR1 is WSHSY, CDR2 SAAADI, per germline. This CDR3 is CASSGTSGAPRYNEQFF. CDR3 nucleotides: TGCGCCAGCTCCGGGACTAGCGGGGCTCCTAGGTACAATGAGCAGTTCTTC.

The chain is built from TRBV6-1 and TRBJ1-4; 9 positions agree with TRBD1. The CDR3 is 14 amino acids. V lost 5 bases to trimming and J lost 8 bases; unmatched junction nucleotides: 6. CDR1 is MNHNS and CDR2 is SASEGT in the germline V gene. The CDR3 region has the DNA TGTGCCAGCAGTAGGGACAGGGATGGAGAAAAACTGTTTTTT. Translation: CASSRDRDGEKLFF.

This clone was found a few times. The CDR3 DNA is TGTGCCAGCTCCATAGACAGGGCGAACACCGGGGAGCTGTTTTTT. Its protein product is CASSIDRANTGELFF. The V call is TRBV18, the J call TRBJ2-2, with 7 bases aligning to TRBD1. Germline assignment: CDR1 KGHSH and CDR2 LQKENI. J was trimmed by 0 bases and V by 6 bases; bases with no gene match: 4. The CDR3 totals 15 residues. The entire variable domain, with the rest obtained from reference TRBV18 and TRBJ2-2, is as follows: NAGVMQNPRHLVRRRGQEARLRCSPMKGHSHVYWYRQLPEEGLKFMVYLQKENIIDESGMPKERFSAEFPKEGPSILRIQQVVRGDSAAYFCASSIDRANTGELFFGEGSRLTVL.

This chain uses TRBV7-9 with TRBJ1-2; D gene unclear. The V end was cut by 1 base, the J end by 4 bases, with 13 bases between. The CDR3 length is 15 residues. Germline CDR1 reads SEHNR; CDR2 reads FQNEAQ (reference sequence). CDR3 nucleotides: TGTGCCAGCAGCTTAGGCGGCTGGGTATCCTATGGCTACACCTTC. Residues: CASSLGGWVSYGYTF.

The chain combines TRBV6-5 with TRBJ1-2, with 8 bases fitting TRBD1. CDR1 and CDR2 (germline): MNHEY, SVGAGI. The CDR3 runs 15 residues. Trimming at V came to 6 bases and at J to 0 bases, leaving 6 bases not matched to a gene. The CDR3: CASRQTGGANYGYTF. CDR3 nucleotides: TGTGCCAGCAGGCAAACAGGGGGAGCTAACTATGGCTACACCTTC.

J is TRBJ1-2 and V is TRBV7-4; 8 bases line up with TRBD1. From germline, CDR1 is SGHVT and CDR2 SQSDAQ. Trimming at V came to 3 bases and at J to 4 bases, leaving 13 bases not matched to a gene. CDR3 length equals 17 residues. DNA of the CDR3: TGTGCCAGCAGCTTGGGGTCCCTCGGACAGGGCACCTATGGCTACACCTTC. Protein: CASSLGSLGQGTYGYTF.

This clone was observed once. The CDR3 loop is CASSIFHRDRGYGYTF. Here the CDR3 DNA reads TGTGCCAGTAGTATTTTTCACCGGGACAGGGGATATGGCTACACCTTC. This chain links TRBV19 with TRBJ1-2, with 10 bases identical to TRBD1. The germline gives CDR1 LNHDA, CDR2 SQIVND (reference sequence). CDR3 size: 16 residues. Germline trimming cut 3 bases from V and 5 bases from J; bases unmatched to any gene: 9.

CDR3 DNA: TGTGCCAGCAGTGATGCAGGTTCCTATGGCTACACCTTC. It specifies CASSDAGSYGYTF. The V and J genes are TRBV2 and TRBJ1-2; D is unresolved. This CDR3 region has 13 residues. Between the trimmed V and J ends, which lost 3 bases and 4 bases, there was a span of 9 bases. Germline CDR1 and CDR2: SNHLY and FYNNEI.

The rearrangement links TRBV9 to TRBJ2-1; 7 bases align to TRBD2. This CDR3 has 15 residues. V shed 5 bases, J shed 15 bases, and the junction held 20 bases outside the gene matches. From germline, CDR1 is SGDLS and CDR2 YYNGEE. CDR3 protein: CASSRGSSTTMSAFF. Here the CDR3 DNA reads TGTGCCAGCAGTCGCGGGAGTTCCACTACAATGAGCGCGTTCTTC.

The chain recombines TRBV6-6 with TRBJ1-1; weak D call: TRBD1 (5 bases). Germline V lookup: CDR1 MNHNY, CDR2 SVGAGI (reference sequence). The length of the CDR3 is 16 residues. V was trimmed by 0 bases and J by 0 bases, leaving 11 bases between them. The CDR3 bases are TGTGCCAGCAGTTACTCAGGAGGGGCGCTGAACACTGAAGCTTTCTTT. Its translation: CASSYSGGALNTEAFF.

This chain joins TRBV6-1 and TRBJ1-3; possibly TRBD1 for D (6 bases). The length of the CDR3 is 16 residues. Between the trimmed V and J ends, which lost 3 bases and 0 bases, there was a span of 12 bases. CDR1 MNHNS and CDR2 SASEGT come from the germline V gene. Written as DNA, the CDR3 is TGTGCCAGCAGTGAGGCAGGGGCCTACTCTGGAAACACCATATATTTT. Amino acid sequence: CASSEAGAYSGNTIYF.

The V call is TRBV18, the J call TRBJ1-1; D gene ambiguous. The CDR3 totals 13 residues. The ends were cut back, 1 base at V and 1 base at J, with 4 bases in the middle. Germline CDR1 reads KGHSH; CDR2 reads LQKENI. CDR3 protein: CASSPLQNTEAFF. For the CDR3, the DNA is TGTGCCAGCTCACCACTTCAGAACACTGAAGCTTTCTTT.

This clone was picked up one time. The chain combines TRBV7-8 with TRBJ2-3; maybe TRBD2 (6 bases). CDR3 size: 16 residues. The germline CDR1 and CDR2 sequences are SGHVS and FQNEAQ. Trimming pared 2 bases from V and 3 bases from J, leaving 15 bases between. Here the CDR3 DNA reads TGTGCCAGCAGCTTAAGTTTACTAGCCTTGACAGATACGCAGTATTTT. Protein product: CASSLSLLALTDTQYF.

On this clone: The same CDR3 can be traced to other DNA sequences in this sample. CDR3 DNA: TGTGCCAGCAGCTTACAGGGGGCAGGAGAGACCCAGTACTTC. Translating it yields CASSLQGAGETQYF. The chain joins TRBV5-4 to TRBJ2-5, with 9 bases fitting TRBD1. Losses at the gene ends were 2 bases for V and 4 bases for J; bases not matched to a gene: 3. Germline CDR1 is SGHNT and CDR2 is YYREEE (reference sequence). The CDR3 has 14 residues.

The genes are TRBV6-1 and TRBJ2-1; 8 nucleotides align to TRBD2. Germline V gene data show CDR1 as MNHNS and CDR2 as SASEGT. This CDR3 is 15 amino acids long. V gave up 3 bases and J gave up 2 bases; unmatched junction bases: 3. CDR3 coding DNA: TGTGCCAGCAGTGAGGGTAGCGGGGCCTACAATGAGCAGTTCTTC. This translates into CASSEGSGAYNEQFF.

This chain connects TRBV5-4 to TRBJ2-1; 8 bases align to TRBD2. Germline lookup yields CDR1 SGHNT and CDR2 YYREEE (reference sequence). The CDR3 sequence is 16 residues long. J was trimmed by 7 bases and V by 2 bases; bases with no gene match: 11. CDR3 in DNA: TGTGCCAGCAGCTTTTCCAGCGGGGGACTCCATAATGAGCAGTTCTTC. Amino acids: CASSFSSGGLHNEQFF.

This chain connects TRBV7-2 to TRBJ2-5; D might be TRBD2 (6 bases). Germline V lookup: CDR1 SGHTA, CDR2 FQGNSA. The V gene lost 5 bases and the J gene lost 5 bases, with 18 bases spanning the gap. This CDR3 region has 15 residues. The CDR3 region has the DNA TGTGCCAGCAGCCCCTTGGTGGGGGGTGGGGAGACCCAGTACTTC. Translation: CASSPLVGGGETQYF.